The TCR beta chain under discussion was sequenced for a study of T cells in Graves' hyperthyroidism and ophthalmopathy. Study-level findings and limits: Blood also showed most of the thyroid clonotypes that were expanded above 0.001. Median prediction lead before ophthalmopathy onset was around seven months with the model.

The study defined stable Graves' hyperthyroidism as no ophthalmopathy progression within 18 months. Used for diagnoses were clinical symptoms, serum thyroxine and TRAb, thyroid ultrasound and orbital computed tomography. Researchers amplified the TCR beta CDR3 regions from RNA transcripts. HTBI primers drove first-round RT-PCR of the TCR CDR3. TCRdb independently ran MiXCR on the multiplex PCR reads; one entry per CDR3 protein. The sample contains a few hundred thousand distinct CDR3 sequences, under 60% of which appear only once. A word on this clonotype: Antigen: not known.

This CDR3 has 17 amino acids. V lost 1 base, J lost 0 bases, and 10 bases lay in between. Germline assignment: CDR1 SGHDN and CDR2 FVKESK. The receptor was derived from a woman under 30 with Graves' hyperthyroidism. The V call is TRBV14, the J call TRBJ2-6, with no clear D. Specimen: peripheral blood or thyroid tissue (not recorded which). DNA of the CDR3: TGTGCCAGCAGCCAAGTTCGCGGCCGCTCTGGGGCCAACGTCCTGACTTTC. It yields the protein CASSQVRGRSGANVLTF.